The following is a T cell receptor (beta chain) sequence with its context. Its antigen is not identified. The sample belongs to a study of T cell responses to AZD1222 COVID-19 vaccine. General study points: Among the donors, most were white British and more were female, and clonal diversity was possibly underestimated. Only after the peak T cell response were repertoires sampled. Spike-specific TCR breadth and depth both grew after two AZD1222 doses.

The CDR3 totals 14 residues. Germline CDR1 and CDR2: MNHEY and SMNVEV (reference sequence). V lost 3 bases and J lost 3, with 10 bases in between. Measured with immunoSEQ multiplex PCR; TCRdb has only the in-frame clones, and not every one. This sample has about 120,000 clones, with roughly 91% found just once. It was second doses at about 4 or about 12 weeks that were pooled. The sequenced sample was peripheral blood, obtained 28 days after the second AZD1222 dose. The chain employs TRBV27 and TRBJ2-3; the D gene is possibly TRBD1 (6 bases). This clonotype was obtained from an adult who received the AZD1222 COVID-19 vaccine. The CDR3 nucleotides are TGTGCCAGCAGTTTGGGGGCTGGGACAGATACGCAGTATTTT. It specifies CASSLGAGTDTQYF.